These 19 T cell receptor beta chains were sequenced from one sample in a study of cytomegalovirus exposure and HLA in healthy donors. The primer mix had 60 Vbeta and 13 Jbeta primers. The table came from immunoSEQ multiplex PCR; TCRdb's copy has only in-frame clones and leaves some out. The profile shows some 90,000 clones, around 81% of them singletons. The material sequenced was PBMCs. The receptors come from a woman between 70 and 85 years old in good health and CMV-seropositive.

In its sample, this clone was seen once. The gene calls are TRBV6-1 and TRBJ2-1; D may be TRBD1 (6 bases). The CDR3 is 14 amino acids. V lost 7 bases and J 0 bases, leaving 10 bases between the germline ends. Germline CDR1 reads MNHNS; CDR2 reads SASEGT. CDR3 residues: CASNLDSSYNEQFF. The CDR3 bases are TGTGCCAGCAACCTGGACAGCTCCTACAATGAGCAGTTCTTC.

V and J are TRBV7-9 and TRBJ2-7; TRBD1 matches 12 bases. Germline CDR1 SEHNR, CDR2 FQNEAQ (reference sequence). The CDR3 is 14 residues long. The J segment lost 2 bases and the V segment lost 8 bases, leaving 4 bases of the junction unmatched. This CDR3 reads CASAGTGGPYEQYF. The DNA of the CDR3 is TGTGCCAGCGCCGGGACAGGGGGCCCCTACGAGCAGTACTTC.

The chain has TRBV19 and TRBJ2-2; 7 positions match TRBD2. Germline V gene lookup returns CDR1 LNHDA and CDR2 SQIVND (reference sequence). CDR3 size: 15 residues. V lost 5 bases and J lost 5; bases outside the gene matches: 8. The chain's CDR3 is CASSLGGRGTGELFF. DNA of the CDR3: TGTGCCAGTAGTTTAGGCGGGAGAGGAACCGGGGAGCTGTTTTTT.

This clone was detected only once. The chain employs TRBV7-2 and TRBJ2-5; D is possibly TRBD1 (5 bases). The CDR3 is 13 residues long. Trimming cost V 5 bases and J 1 base, with 8 bases left between them. Germline loops: CDR1 SGHTA, CDR2 FQGNSA. The CDR3 is CASSNRIQETQYF. The CDR3 DNA sequence: TGTGCCAGCAGCAACAGGATCCAAGAGACCCAGTACTTC.

The genes are TRBV2 and TRBJ2-7; 11 nucleotides align to TRBD2. The CDR3 length is 14 residues. Germline CDR1 SNHLY, CDR2 FYNNEI. The trim removed 7 bases at V and 7 bases at J, leaving 9 bases unmatched. CDR3 nucleotides: TGTGCCAGCACTTCTAGCGGGAGGACGGGGGAGCAGTACTTC. Translating it yields CASTSSGRTGEQYF.

This chain uses TRBV7-3 with TRBJ2-5; unclear D gene. CDR3 size: 14 residues. Germline CDR1 and CDR2: SGHTA and FQGTGA. V was pared by 0 bases and J by 0 bases, with 5 bases between. CDR3 sequence (DNA): TGTGCCAGCAGCTTAACCAGAAACCAAGAGACCCAGTACTTC. It specifies CASSLTRNQETQYF. Combining the CDR3 with reference TRBV7-3 and TRBJ2-5 gives the whole variable domain GAGVSQTPSNKVTEKGKYVELRCDPISGHTALYWYRQSLGQGPEFLIYFQGTGAADDSGLPNDRFFAVRPEGSVSTLKIQRTERGDSAVYLCASSLTRNQETQYFGPGTRLLVL.

The chain recombines TRBV19 with TRBJ2-4; D is perhaps TRBD1 (6 bases). Deletions cut 4 bases from V and 0 bases from J, with 13 bases between. Germline CDR1 is LNHDA and CDR2 is SQIVND (reference sequence). This CDR3 is 16 amino acids long. The chain's CDR3 is CASSKGTQVAKNIQYF. In DNA, the CDR3 is TGTGCCAGTAGTAAGGGGACACAGGTAGCCAAAAACATTCAGTACTTC.

This rearrangement joins TRBV21-1 to TRBJ1-5; the DNA was not compared with TRBD1, the D call given in the table. TRBV21-1 is reported as a pseudogene. This CDR3 spans 20 amino acids. In nucleotides, the CDR3 is TGTGCCAGCAGTACTCCACGGGAACAGGGGGGGACCGCGGGGAATCAGCCCCAGCATTTT. This codes for CASSTPREQGGTAGNQPQHF.

Comment on this clone: Within the sample, other DNA sequences also encode this same CDR3. This sequence joins TRBV28 and TRBJ2-3, with D possibly matching TRBD2 (6 bases). Germline values: CDR1 MDHEN, CDR2 SYDVKM. The CDR3 runs to 15 residues. The V and J ends lost 2 bases and 1 base respectively, with 10 bases between them. The CDR3: CASSLGGKGTDTQYF. The CDR3 DNA reads TGTGCCAGCAGTTTAGGCGGGAAGGGCACAGATACGCAGTATTTT.

V is TRBV6-6 and J is TRBJ2-7; D is perhaps TRBD1 (6 bases). Trimming pared 5 bases from V and 7 bases from J, leaving 21 bases between. Germline CDR1 is MNHNY and CDR2 is SVGAGI (reference sequence). This CDR3 region has 15 residues. CDR3 loop: CASSRTTDRLEEQYF. The CDR3 DNA sequence: TGTGCCAGCAGTCGGACGACAGACAGGTTGGAGGAGCAGTACTTC.

This clone appeared a single time. The V gene is TRBV6-6, the J gene TRBJ1-5; possibly TRBD1 for D (5 bases). CDR1 and CDR2 from the germline V gene are MNHNY and SVGAGI (reference sequence). With 6 bases removed from V and 0 bases from J, the gap between germline ends came to 9 bases. The CDR3 is made up of 14 amino acids. Written as DNA, the CDR3 is TGTGCCAGCAGCTCCGACAGTAGCAATCAGCCCCAGCATTTT. Encoded protein: CASSSDSSNQPQHF.

The J gene is TRBJ2-1, the V gene TRBV10-3; tentative D call: TRBD1 (6 bases). V was cut by 0 bases and J by 4 bases, with 10 bases left in between. The CDR3 sequence is 15 residues long. Germline V gene sequence: CDR1 ENHRY, CDR2 SYGVKD. The CDR3 region is CAISESVGTYNEQFF. The CDR3 DNA reads TGTGCCATCAGTGAGTCGGTAGGGACATACAATGAGCAGTTCTTC.

J is TRBJ2-3 and V is TRBV27; a weak D match, TRBD1 (5 bases). V shed 3 bases and J shed 4 bases, with 14 bases lying between them. In germline, CDR1 is MNHEY, CDR2 SMNVEV (reference sequence). The CDR3 has 15 amino acids. CDR3 bases: TGTGCCAGCAGTTTCACGCTCCAGGGCCCAGATACGCAGTATTTT. Encoded protein: CASSFTLQGPDTQYF.

The chain joins TRBV4-3 to TRBJ2-5; 9 nucleotides line up with TRBD1. Germline V gives CDR1 LGHNA, CDR2 YSLEER. The trim removed 4 bases at V and 1 base at J, leaving 7 bases unmatched. This CDR3 has 16 amino acids. The CDR3 spells CASSPGQGNGQETQYF. In nucleotides, the CDR3 is TGCGCCAGCAGCCCAGGACAGGGGAATGGCCAAGAGACCCAGTACTTC.

The rearrangement uses TRBV20-1 and TRBJ1-2; 7 bases match TRBD1. The V gene end was trimmed by 4 bases and the J gene end by 8 bases; junction bases not matched to a gene: 4. CDR3 length: 11 residues. Germline V CDR1 and CDR2: DFQATT, SNEGSKA (reference sequence). For the CDR3, the DNA is TGCAGTGCTAATACAGGGGTCGGCTACACCTTC. As protein: CSANTGVGYTF.

In its sample, this clone was seen a few times. V gene TRBV5-1 combines with J gene TRBJ1-1; 7 bases line up with TRBD1. Losses at the gene ends were 4 bases for V and 1 base for J; bases not matched to a gene: 4. Germline V gives CDR1 SGHRS, CDR2 YFSETQ. The CDR3 runs to 14 residues. The CDR3 bases are TGCGCCAGCAGCCCGGACAGGCCGAACACTGAAGCTTTCTTT. Its translation: CASSPDRPNTEAFF.

The chain carries TRBV28 and TRBJ2-5; 14 nucleotides align to TRBD2. Germline V gene lookup returns CDR1 MDHEN and CDR2 SYDVKM. V was pared by 5 bases and J by 5 bases, with 7 bases of the junction left unmatched. The CDR3 extends over 16 amino acids. The CDR3 loop is CASSLRGLAGDETQYF. CDR3 in DNA: TGTGCCAGCAGTCTACGGGGACTAGCGGGAGATGAGACCCAGTACTTC.

In this sample, this clone turned up once. The chain has TRBV21-1 and TRBJ2-7; the D call TRBD2 from the table was never checked on the DNA. TRBV21-1 is tagged as a pseudogene. The CDR3 is made up of 16 amino acids. The CDR3 nucleotides read TGTGCCAGCAGCGACCGGGGACTCCTGAGCTCCTACGAGCAGTACTTC. Translated, it gives CASSDRGLLSSYEQYF.

J is TRBJ1-3 and V is TRBV5-5; D might be TRBD1 (6 bases). V lost 4 bases to trimming and J lost 2 bases, with 16 bases between them. CDR1 and CDR2 from the germline V gene are SGHKS and YYEKEE (reference sequence). CDR3 length: 16 amino acids. The CDR3 DNA follows: TGTGCCAGCAGCGGCACAGGGATCTCGACTGGAAACACCATATATTTT. Translating gives CASSGTGISTGNTIYF.